What follows are 30 T cell receptor beta chains derived from one specimen sequenced in a study of T cell responses to AZD1222 COVID-19 vaccine. Data came from immunoSEQ multiplex PCR; TCRdb stores just in-frame clones and leaves some out. This sample has around 100,000 clones; about 86% occur once, and the top ten carry 1.2% to 1.5%. The sequencing here drew on peripheral blood, taken on day 0 of AZD1222 vaccination. These receptors were collected from an adult in good health.

The genes are TRBV6-1 and TRBJ2-2; D uncertain. Per the germline V gene, CDR1 is MNHNS and CDR2 is SASEGT. The ends were cut back, 3 bases at V and 6 bases at J, with 5 bases in the middle. This CDR3 region has 12 residues. The CDR3 loop is CASSDPPGELFF. CDR3 DNA: TGTGCCAGCAGTGATCCTCCCGGGGAGCTGTTTTTT.

This chain uses TRBV7-2 with TRBJ2-2, with D possibly called TRBD1 or TRBD2 (5 bases each). The ends were cut back, 4 bases at V and 1 base at J, with 13 bases in the middle. The CDR3 contains 16 residues. Germline V lookup: CDR1 SGHTA, CDR2 FQGNSA. CDR3 amino acids: CASSSAGTRNTGELFF. DNA for the CDR3: TGTGCCAGCAGCTCAGCCGGGACCAGGAACACCGGGGAGCTGTTTTTT.

The V and J genes are TRBV28 and TRBJ1-1, with a weak D call TRBD1 (5 bases). The CDR3 spans 14 residues. Trimming cost V 4 bases and J 0 bases, with 9 bases left between them. Germline loops: CDR1 MDHEN, CDR2 SYDVKM. The CDR3 loop reads CASSSGRLNTEAFF. As DNA, the CDR3 is TGTGCCAGCAGTTCGGGACGGCTGAACACTGAAGCTTTCTTT.

The V gene is TRBV10-3, the J gene TRBJ2-7, with D perhaps matching TRBD2 (6 bases). Germline V gene data show CDR1 as ENHRY and CDR2 as SYGVKD. The CDR3 is 15 residues long. Trimming removed 3 bases from V and 3 bases from J, with 15 bases in between. For the CDR3, the DNA is TGTGCCATCAGTGATCGGGGGACCCTCCTCTACGAGCAGTACTTC. It yields the protein CAISDRGTLLYEQYF.

J is TRBJ2-3 and V is TRBV5-4; the match to TRBD2 covers 8 bases. This CDR3 has 17 residues. The germline V gene encodes CDR1 SGHNT and CDR2 YYREEE (reference sequence). The junction had 11 bases not matched to a gene; V was cut back by 5 bases and J by 0 bases. CDR3 in DNA: TGTGCCAGCAGTCTGGGGGTGTCTAGCGGGAGCACAGATACGCAGTATTTT. Translating it yields CASSLGVSSGSTDTQYF.

The rearrangement uses TRBV7-2 and TRBJ2-7, with 10 bases fitting TRBD1. Trimming took 6 bases from V and 3 from J; bases not matched to a gene: 5. The CDR3 spans 14 residues. Per the germline V gene, CDR1 is SGHTA and CDR2 is FQGNSA. The CDR3 spells CASRSDRGLYEQYF. CDR3 nucleotides: TGTGCCAGCAGATCCGACAGGGGGCTCTACGAGCAGTACTTC.

V is TRBV2 and J is TRBJ1-2; tentatively, D is TRBD1 (5 bases). V was trimmed by 3 bases and J by 7 bases, leaving 15 bases between them. Germline CDR1 is SNHLY and CDR2 is FYNNEI. This CDR3 has 14 residues. The CDR3 DNA reads as TGTGCCAGCAGTGAGGTTGCGGGAGGGGCTGGCTACACCTTC. Amino acid sequence: CASSEVAGGAGYTF.

The chain has TRBV5-4 and TRBJ2-2, with 9 bases matching TRBD1. This CDR3 contains 15 residues. The V gene end was trimmed by 7 bases and the J gene end by 2 bases; junction bases not matched to a gene: 6. Germline CDR1 reads SGHNT; CDR2 reads YYREEE (reference sequence). The CDR3 region is CASEPGQGNTGELFF. The CDR3 DNA follows: TGTGCCAGCGAACCGGGACAGGGAAACACCGGGGAGCTGTTTTTT.

This chain connects TRBV27 to TRBJ2-7, with D possibly TRBD1 on 5 matching bases. The germline V gene encodes CDR1 MNHEY and CDR2 SMNVEV (reference sequence). The CDR3 length is 13 residues. The V end was cut by 2 bases, the J end by 3 bases, with 8 bases between. CDR3 residues: CASSLRQGYEQYF. The CDR3 nucleotides are TGTGCCAGCAGTTTACGGCAGGGCTACGAGCAGTACTTC.

The chain uses TRBV18 and TRBJ2-7; no definite D call. Trimming left V 3 bases short and J 5 bases short, with 8 bases between. The CDR3 spans 12 residues. Germline V gene sequence: CDR1 KGHSH, CDR2 LQKENI. Written as DNA, the CDR3 is TGTGCCAGCTCACCGTTCCCCCACGAGCAGTACTTC. Protein sequence: CASSPFPHEQYF.

The chain uses TRBV5-4 and TRBJ2-3, with no clear D. CDR1 is SGHNT, CDR2 YYREEE, per germline (reference sequence). The ends were cut back, 4 bases at V and 3 bases at J, with 12 bases in the middle. The CDR3 is made up of 14 amino acids. The CDR3 DNA follows: TGTGCCAGCAGCGTAGATCGCGGAACAGATACGCAGTATTTT. It specifies CASSVDRGTDTQYF.

This chain joins TRBV19 and TRBJ1-1; D uncertain. CDR1 is LNHDA and CDR2 is SQIVND in the germline V gene (reference sequence). The ends were cut back, 7 bases at V and 1 base at J, with 7 bases in the middle. The CDR3 is 12 amino acids. CDR3 sequence: CASISENTEAFF. The CDR3 DNA follows: TGTGCCAGTATAAGCGAGAACACTGAAGCTTTCTTT.

The rearrangement links TRBV7-2 to TRBJ2-3; tentative D call: TRBD1 (5 bases). With 5 bases removed from V and 2 bases from J, the gap between germline ends came to 14 bases. The CDR3 loop spans 15 amino acids. Germline lookup yields CDR1 SGHTA and CDR2 FQGNSA. CDR3 sequence: CASSRMGQITDTQYF. The CDR3 coding sequence is TGTGCCAGCAGCCGCATGGGGCAGATCACAGATACGCAGTATTTT.

The DNA for the CDR3 is TGTGCCAGCAGCTTAGATAGAAGAACCACTATGGGGCTGTTTTTT. Translated, it gives CASSLDRRTTMGLFF. The chain employs TRBV11-2 and TRBJ2-2, with D hard to call. This CDR3 has 15 residues. Germline CDR1 SGHAT, CDR2 FQNNGV. Trimming stripped 0 bases from V and 13 bases from J, with 18 bases between.

The genes are TRBV2 and TRBJ1-2; D remains unclear. V lost 4 bases to trimming and J lost 2 bases, with 11 bases between them. Per germline, CDR1 SNHLY and CDR2 FYNNEI. This CDR3 has 14 amino acids. CDR3 nucleotides: TGTGCCAGCAGTGGGTCGAACGGAAACTATGGCTACACCTTC. Its translation is CASSGSNGNYGYTF.

DNA of the CDR3: TGTGCCAGCAGCTTAGTCCCCGCTGAAGCGGACTCCTACAATGAGCAGTTCTTC. Translated, it gives CASSLVPAEADSYNEQFF. J is TRBJ2-1 and V is TRBV7-2, with a possible D match to TRBD2 (5 bases). Deletions cut 1 base from V and 0 bases from J, with 16 bases between. From germline, CDR1 is SGHTA and CDR2 FQGNSA. The CDR3 length is 18 residues.

This clone was observed once. The chain joins TRBV30 to TRBJ1-1, with a possible D match to TRBD1 (5 bases). CDR3 length: 14 residues. Germline lookup yields CDR1 GTSNPN and CDR2 SVGIG (reference sequence). V shed 2 bases and J shed 2 bases, with 12 bases lying between them. CDR3 DNA: TGTGCCTGGAGTCTGGGAACAGGCAACACTGAAGCTTTCTTT. The encoded protein is CAWSLGTGNTEAFF.

The chain employs TRBV14 and TRBJ2-2; 8 positions match TRBD2. The germline gives CDR1 SGHDN, CDR2 FVKESK. With 4 bases clipped from V and 1 base from J, the junction kept 5 bases outside the gene matches. The CDR3 extends over 16 amino acids. CDR3 loop: CASSPFSGVNTGELFF. CDR3 bases: TGTGCCAGCAGCCCCTTTAGCGGGGTGAACACCGGGGAGCTGTTTTTT.

J is TRBJ2-7 and V is TRBV18, with 7 bases aligning to TRBD1. V shed 7 bases, J shed 1 base, and the junction held 10 bases outside the gene matches. Per the germline V gene, CDR1 is KGHSH and CDR2 is LQKENI. The CDR3 loop spans 15 amino acids. The CDR3 is CASYSRDSFSYEQYF. CDR3 DNA: TGTGCCAGCTACTCCCGGGACAGCTTTTCCTACGAGCAGTACTTC.

The CDR3 protein is CASSLGRGTSGSFTQYF. The DNA of the CDR3 is TGTGCCAGCAGCTTAGGAAGGGGGACTAGCGGGAGTTTTACCCAGTACTTC. The chain carries TRBV7-7 and TRBJ2-5; 14 bases align to TRBD2. V lost 1 base to trimming and J lost 8 bases; unmatched junction nucleotides: 9. Germline assignment: CDR1 SSHAT and CDR2 FNYEAQ (reference sequence). The CDR3 spans 17 residues.

The rearrangement uses TRBV27 and TRBJ2-7; D might be TRBD1 or TRBD2, each matching 5 bases. With 3 bases removed from V and 2 bases from J, the gap between germline ends came to 14 bases. Germline V CDR1 and CDR2: MNHEY, SMNVEV (reference sequence). There are 15 residues in the CDR3. The CDR3 here is CASSLAIGTAYEQYF. The CDR3 DNA follows: TGTGCCAGCAGTTTGGCCATCGGGACGGCCTACGAGCAGTACTTC.

This clone has a handful of counts. The V call is TRBV15, the J call TRBJ2-5; 8 bases fit TRBD2. This CDR3 comprises 14 residues. Germline CDR1 is LNHNV and CDR2 is YYDKDF (reference sequence). Trimming took 0 bases from V and 5 from J; bases not matched to a gene: 2. The chain's CDR3 is CATSRDRLAETQYF. CDR3 sequence (DNA): TGTGCCACCAGCAGAGATCGACTAGCGGAGACCCAGTACTTC.

The chain joins TRBV19 to TRBJ1-3; possible D gene TRBD1, 6 bases. CDR3 length equals 16 residues. The V gene's germline CDR1 is LNHDA and CDR2 SQIVND (reference sequence). The V and J ends lost 8 bases and 3 bases respectively, with 20 bases between them. CDR3 in amino acids: CASHTLLGGVGNTIYF. CDR3 DNA: TGTGCCAGTCACACCCTCCTCGGGGGCGTTGGAAACACCATATATTTT.

V is TRBV5-4 and J is TRBJ1-2; TRBD1 is a possible D gene (5 bases). Trimming cost V 3 bases and J 4 bases, with 13 bases left between them. From germline, CDR1 is SGHNT and CDR2 YYREEE (reference sequence). The CDR3 totals 14 residues. The CDR3 region is CASSSEVGPYGYTF. Written as DNA, the CDR3 is TGTGCCAGCAGCTCAGAAGTGGGGCCCTATGGCTACACCTTC.

The chain is built from TRBV18 and TRBJ1-1; D unresolved. From germline, CDR1 is KGHSH and CDR2 LQKENI. The CDR3 extends over 13 amino acids. V dropped 2 bases and J dropped 1 base, with 5 bases sitting between them. The CDR3 sequence: CASSPRENTEAFF. In DNA, the CDR3 is TGTGCCAGCTCACCAAGAGAGAACACTGAAGCTTTCTTT.

The chain is built from TRBV6-4 and TRBJ2-1, with 15 bases matching TRBD2. This CDR3 spans 16 amino acids. Germline CDR1 reads MRHNA; CDR2 reads SNTAGT. With 0 bases clipped from V and 9 bases from J, the junction kept 3 bases outside the gene matches. The CDR3 spells CASSDSGTSGRSEQFF. The DNA of the CDR3 is TGTGCCAGCAGTGACTCCGGGACTAGCGGGAGGTCTGAGCAGTTCTTC.

The chain joins TRBV19 to TRBJ1-1, with D unresolved. The CDR3 spans 11 residues. The V gene lost 7 bases and the J gene lost 4 bases, with 7 bases spanning the gap. The germline V gene has CDR1 LNHDA and CDR2 SQIVND (reference sequence). The DNA of the CDR3 is TGTGCCAGTACCCGGCCCACTGAAGCTTTCTTT. It is translated as CASTRPTEAFF. The whole variable domain, remainder taken from reference TRBV19 and TRBJ1-1, is DGGITQSPKYLFRKEGQNVTLSCEQNLNHDAMYWYRQDPGQGLRLIYYSQIVNDFQKGDIAEGYSVSREKKESFPLTVTSAQKNPTAFYLCASTRPTEAFFGQGTRLTVV.

J is TRBJ2-1 and V is TRBV28; 14 positions agree with TRBD2. After removal of 5 bases from V and 7 bases from J, the junction contained 1 base not matched to a gene. CDR3 length: 14 residues. The germline V gene has CDR1 MDHEN and CDR2 SYDVKM. The CDR3 spells CASSRTSGRNEQFF. In nucleotides, the CDR3 is TGTGCCAGCAGTAGGACTAGCGGGAGGAATGAGCAGTTCTTC. The entire variable domain, with the rest obtained from reference TRBV28 and TRBJ2-1, is as follows: DVKVTQSSRYLVKRTGEKVFLECVQDMDHENMFWYRQDPGLGLRLIYFSYDVKMKEKGDIPEGYSVSREKKERFSLILESASTNQTSMYLCASSRTSGRNEQFFGPGTRLTVL.

The chain links TRBV3-1 (or the pseudogene TRBV3-2) to TRBJ1-5; 9 bases align to TRBD1. V lost 3 bases and J lost 7; bases outside the gene matches: 1. Germline V gene data show CDR1 as LGHDT and CDR2 as YNNKEL (reference sequence). The CDR3 length is 13 residues. The CDR3 DNA sequence: TGTGCCAGCAGCCAGGGACAGGGCCAGCCCCAGCATTTT. Translating it yields CASSQGQGQPQHF.

Turning to this clone: Sequence at one end of the junction differs from germline and may be a read error. The chain employs TRBV27 and TRBJ2-1; D is uncertain. CDR3 length: 14 amino acids. CDR1 is MNHEY, CDR2 SMNVEV, per germline (reference sequence). CDR3 sequence (DNA): TGTGCCAGCCGGAATCGGCTGGGGTACAGTGAGCAGTTCTTC. Translation gives CASRNRLGYSEQFF.